Following are 2 T cell receptor beta chains from one sample sequenced in a study of cytomegalovirus exposure and HLA in healthy donors. In the PCR, 60 Vbeta and 13 Jbeta primers were used. The data were produced by immunoSEQ multiplex PCR, yet TCRdb's version contains in-frame clones alone and is incomplete. The table has 150,000 to 200,000 clones, roughly four fifths seen once; the top ten hold about 1.8%. The source material was PBMCs. The source is a man between 18 and 35 years old in good health and CMV-seronegative.

This clone has a handful of counts. The chain has TRBV6-5 and TRBJ1-1, with unresolved D. V lost 5 bases and J lost 0, with 7 bases in between. CDR1 MNHEY and CDR2 SVGAGI come from the germline V gene. This CDR3 contains 13 residues. The CDR3 region is CASSPVVNTEAFF. CDR3 bases: TGTGCCAGCAGTCCCGTAGTGAACACTGAAGCTTTCTTT.

This clone showed up just once. V is TRBV4-2 and J is TRBJ2-6; 7 positions match TRBD1. This CDR3 spans 17 amino acids. After removal of 1 base from V and 0 bases from J, the junction contained 3 bases not matched to a gene. Germline loops: CDR1 LGHNA, CDR2 YNFKEQ. DNA of the CDR3: TGTGCCAGCAGCCAAGGGGGACAGCCCTCTGGGGCCAACGTCCTGACTTTC. It specifies CASSQGGQPSGANVLTF.